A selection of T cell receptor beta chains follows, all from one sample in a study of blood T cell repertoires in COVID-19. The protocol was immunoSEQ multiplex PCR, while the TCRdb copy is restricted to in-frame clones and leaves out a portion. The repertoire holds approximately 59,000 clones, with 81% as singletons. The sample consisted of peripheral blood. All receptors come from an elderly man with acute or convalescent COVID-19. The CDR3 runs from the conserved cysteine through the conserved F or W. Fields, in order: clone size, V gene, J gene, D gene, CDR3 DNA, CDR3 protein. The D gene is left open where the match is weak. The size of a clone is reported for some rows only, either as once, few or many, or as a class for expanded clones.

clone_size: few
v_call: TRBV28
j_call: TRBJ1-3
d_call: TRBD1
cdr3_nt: TGTGCCAGCAGTCCCGGACAGGGTAGTTCTGGAAACACCATATATTTT
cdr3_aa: CASSPGQGSSGNTIYF

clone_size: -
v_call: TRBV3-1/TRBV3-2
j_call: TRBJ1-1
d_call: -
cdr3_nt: TGTGCCAGCAGCCAAGGGCAGTACACTGAAGCTTTCTTT
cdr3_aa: CASSQGQYTEAFF

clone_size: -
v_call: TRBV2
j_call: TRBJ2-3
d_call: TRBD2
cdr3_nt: TGTGCCACCTTAGCGGGAGTCACAGATACGCAGTATTTT
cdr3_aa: CATLAGVTDTQYF

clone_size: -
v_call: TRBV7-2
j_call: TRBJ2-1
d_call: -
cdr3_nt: TGTGCCAGCAGCTGGGTCCGGGGACACTACAATGAGCAGTTCTTC
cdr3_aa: CASSWVRGHYNEQFF

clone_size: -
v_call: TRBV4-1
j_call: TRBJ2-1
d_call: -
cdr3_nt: TGCGCCAGCAGCCAAGACGCTAGGGTCGGCGGGGTAAACCGGGAGCAGTTCTTC
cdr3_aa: CASSQDARVGGVNREQFF

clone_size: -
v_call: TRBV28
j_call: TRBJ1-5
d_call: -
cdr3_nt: TGTGCCAGCAGTTTTCCACTCGGGACACAATCCAATCAGCCCCAGCATTTT
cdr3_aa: CASSFPLGTQSNQPQHF

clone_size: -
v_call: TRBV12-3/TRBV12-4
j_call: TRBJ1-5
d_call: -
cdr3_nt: TGTGCCAGCAGTTTAAACAATGCCCAGCCCCAGCATTTT
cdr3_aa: CASSLNNAQPQHF

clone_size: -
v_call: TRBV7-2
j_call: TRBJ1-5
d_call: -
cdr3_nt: TGTGCCAGCAGCTCCAGCTACTCCTCTCGCGGTCAGCCCCAGCATTTT
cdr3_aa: CASSSSYSSRGQPQHF

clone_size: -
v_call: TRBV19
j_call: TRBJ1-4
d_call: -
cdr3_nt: TGTGCCAGTAGTGTGACAGGCGGTAATGAAAAACTGTTTTTT
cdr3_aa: CASSVTGGNEKLFF

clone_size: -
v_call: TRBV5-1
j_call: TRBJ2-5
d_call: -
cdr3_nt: TGCGCCAGCAGCTTGATACCCAGGTCCGGGATTTCCCAAGAGACCCAGTACTTC
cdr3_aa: CASSLIPRSGISQETQYF

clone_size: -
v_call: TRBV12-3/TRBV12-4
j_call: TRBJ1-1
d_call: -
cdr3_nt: TGTGCCAGCAGTTTTGGGGCGTCGGAGGAAGCTTTCTTT
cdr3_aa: CASSFGASEEAFF

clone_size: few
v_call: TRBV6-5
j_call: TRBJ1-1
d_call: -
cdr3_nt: TGTGCCAGCAGTTACGTTTCGGGCACTGAAGCTTTCTTT
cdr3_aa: CASSYVSGTEAFF

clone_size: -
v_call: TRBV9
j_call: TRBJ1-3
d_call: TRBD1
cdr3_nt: TGTGCCAGCAGCGCTATGGGACAGCTAACCGGAAACACCATATATTTT
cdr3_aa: CASSAMGQLTGNTIYF

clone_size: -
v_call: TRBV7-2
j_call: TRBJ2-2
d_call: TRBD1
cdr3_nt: TGTGCCAGCAGCTCCGACCGACAGGGGGTAGACACCGGGGAGCTGTTTTTT
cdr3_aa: CASSSDRQGVDTGELFF